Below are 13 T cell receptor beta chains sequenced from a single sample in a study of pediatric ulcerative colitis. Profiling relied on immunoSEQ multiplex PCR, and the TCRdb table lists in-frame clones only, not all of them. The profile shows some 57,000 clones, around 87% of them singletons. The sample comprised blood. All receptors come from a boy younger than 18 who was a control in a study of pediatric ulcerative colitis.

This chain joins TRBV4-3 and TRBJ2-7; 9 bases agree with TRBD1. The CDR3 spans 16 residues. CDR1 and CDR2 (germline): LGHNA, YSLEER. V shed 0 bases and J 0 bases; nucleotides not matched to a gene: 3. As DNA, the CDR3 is TGCGCCAGCAGCCAAGATCGGGGACAGGGCTCCTACGAGCAGTACTTC. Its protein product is CASSQDRGQGSYEQYF.

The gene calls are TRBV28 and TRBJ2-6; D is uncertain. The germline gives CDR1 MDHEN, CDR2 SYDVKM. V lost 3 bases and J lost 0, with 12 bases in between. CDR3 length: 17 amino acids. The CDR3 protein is CASSFSQELSGANVLTF. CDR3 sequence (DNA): TGTGCCAGCAGTTTTTCCCAGGAACTCTCTGGGGCCAACGTCCTGACTTTC.

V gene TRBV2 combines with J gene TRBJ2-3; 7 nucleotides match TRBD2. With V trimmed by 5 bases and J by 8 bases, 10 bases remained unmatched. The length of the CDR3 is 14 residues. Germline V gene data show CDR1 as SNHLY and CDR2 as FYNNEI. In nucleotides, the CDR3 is TGTGCCAGCAGTTGGACTAGAGAATTATCTACGCAGTATTTT. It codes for CASSWTRELSTQYF.

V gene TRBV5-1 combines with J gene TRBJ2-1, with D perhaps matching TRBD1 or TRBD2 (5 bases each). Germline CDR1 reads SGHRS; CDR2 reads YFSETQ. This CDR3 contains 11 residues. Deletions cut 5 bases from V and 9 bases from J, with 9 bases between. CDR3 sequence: CASSLGGEQFF. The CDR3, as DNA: TGCGCCAGCAGTCTTGGGGGTGAGCAGTTCTTC.

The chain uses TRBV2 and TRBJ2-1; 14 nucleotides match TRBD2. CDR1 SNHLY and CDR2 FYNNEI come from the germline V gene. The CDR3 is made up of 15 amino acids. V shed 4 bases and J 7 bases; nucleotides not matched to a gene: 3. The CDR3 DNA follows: TGTGCCAGCAGTGGGACTAGCGGGGGGAGGAATGAGCAGTTCTTC. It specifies CASSGTSGGRNEQFF.

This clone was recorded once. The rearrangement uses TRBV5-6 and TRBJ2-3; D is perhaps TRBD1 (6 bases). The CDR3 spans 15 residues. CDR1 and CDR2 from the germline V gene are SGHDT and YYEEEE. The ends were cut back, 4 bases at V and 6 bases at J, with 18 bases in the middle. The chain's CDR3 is CASSLGDIGVDTQYF. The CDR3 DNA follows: TGTGCCAGCAGCCTAGGGGACATTGGGGTGGATACGCAGTATTTT.

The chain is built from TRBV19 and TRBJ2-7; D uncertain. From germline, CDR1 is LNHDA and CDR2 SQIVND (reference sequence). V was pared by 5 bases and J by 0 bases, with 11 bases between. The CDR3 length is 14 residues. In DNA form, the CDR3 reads TGTGCCAGTAGTGCCATGTCGAGCTCCTACGAGCAGTACTTC. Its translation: CASSAMSSSYEQYF.

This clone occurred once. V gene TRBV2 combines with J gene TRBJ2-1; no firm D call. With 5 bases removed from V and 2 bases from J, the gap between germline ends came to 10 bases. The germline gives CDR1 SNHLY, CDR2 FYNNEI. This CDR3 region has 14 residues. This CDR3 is CASSLPAPYNEQFF. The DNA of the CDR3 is TGTGCCAGCAGTCTGCCAGCTCCCTACAATGAGCAGTTCTTC.

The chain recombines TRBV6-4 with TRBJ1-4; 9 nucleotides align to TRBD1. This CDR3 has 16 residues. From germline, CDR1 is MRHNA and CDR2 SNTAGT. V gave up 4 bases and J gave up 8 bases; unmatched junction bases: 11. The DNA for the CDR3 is TGTGCCAGCAGTGCTAGCCCGGGACAGGGTGTAGAAAAACTGTTTTTT. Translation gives CASSASPGQGVEKLFF.

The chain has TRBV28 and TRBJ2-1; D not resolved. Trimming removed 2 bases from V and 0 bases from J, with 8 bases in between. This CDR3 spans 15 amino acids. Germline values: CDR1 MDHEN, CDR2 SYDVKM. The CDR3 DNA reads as TGTGCCAGCAGTTTAAATCTCCTCTCCTACAATGAGCAGTTCTTC. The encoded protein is CASSLNLLSYNEQFF.

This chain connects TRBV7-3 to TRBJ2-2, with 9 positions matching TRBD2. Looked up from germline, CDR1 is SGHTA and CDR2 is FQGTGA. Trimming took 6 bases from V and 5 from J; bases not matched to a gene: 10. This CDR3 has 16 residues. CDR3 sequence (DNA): TGTGCCAGCAGGCCCCCACTAGCGGGCGGTACCGGGGAGCTGTTTTTT. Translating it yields CASRPPLAGGTGELFF.

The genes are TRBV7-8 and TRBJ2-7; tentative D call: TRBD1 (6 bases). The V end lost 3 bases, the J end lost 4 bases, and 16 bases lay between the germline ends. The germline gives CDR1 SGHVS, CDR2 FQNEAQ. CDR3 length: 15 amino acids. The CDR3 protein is CASSFYRTVLYEQYF. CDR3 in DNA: TGTGCCAGCAGCTTCTATCGGACAGTTCTATACGAGCAGTACTTC.

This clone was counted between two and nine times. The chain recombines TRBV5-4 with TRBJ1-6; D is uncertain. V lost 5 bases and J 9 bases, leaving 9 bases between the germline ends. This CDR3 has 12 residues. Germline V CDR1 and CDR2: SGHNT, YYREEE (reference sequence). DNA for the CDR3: TGTGCCAGCAGTACTCCCAGTTCACCCCTCCACTTT. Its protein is CASSTPSSPLHF. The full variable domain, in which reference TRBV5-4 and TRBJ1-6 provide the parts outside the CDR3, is ETGVTQSPTHLIKTRGQQVTLRCSSQSGHNTVSWYQQALGQGPQFIFQYYREEENGRGNFPPRFSGLQFPNYSSELNVNALELDDSALYLCASSTPSSPLHFGNGTRLTVT.